This T cell receptor (beta chain) emerged from a study of T cells expressing NK-cell markers. The V gene's germline CDR1 is SGDLS and CDR2 YYNGEE. The CDR3 loop spans 16 amino acids. After re-calling the 5' RACE reads, TCRdb lists one entry per CDR3 protein, DNA absent. This sample's clone table lists about 170,000 distinct CDR3 sequences. This chain links TRBV9 with TRBJ2-2; no DNA is available, so the TRBD2 call from TCRdb remains unchecked. Sequencing used blood T cells: a sorted CD56 or NKG2C T cell subset, CD4+ or CD8+ T cells, or bulk PBMC T cells (not recorded which). The receptor was isolated from a man aged 18 to 69 in good health. This CDR3 is CASSATAGEESGELFF.